These 10 T cell receptor beta chains were all obtained from the same sample, sequenced in a study of post-analysis software for immune sequencing data. Study-level results: There were roughly 5 TRBV segments more frequent in patients than controls, and TRBV5-6, TRBV5-1 and TRBV20-1 were among them.

Their specific antigens are unknown. The TCR beta cDNA libraries contained unique molecular identifiers. TCRdb called the PCR reads again in MiXCR, with one record for every CDR3 protein. Of roughly 430,000 distinct CDR3 sequences detected, 39% appear once; the ten largest clones hold 7.5% to 8.5%. The specimen sequenced was blood. The receptor source for this set is a girl aged 2 to 9 with multiple sclerosis.

This clonotype was observed at least ten times. The J gene is TRBJ2-4, the V gene TRBV29-1; TRBD2 aligns across 10 bases. V lost 5 bases to trimming and J lost 7 bases; unmatched junction nucleotides: 8. The CDR3 has 14 residues. Germline V gives CDR1 SQVTM, CDR2 ANQGSEA. CDR3 sequence: CSVPLAGLGNIQYF. The DNA of the CDR3 is TGCAGCGTTCCACTAGCGGGGTTAGGGAACATTCAGTACTTC.

A remark on this clonotype: Here the CDR3 omits its conserved ending phenylalanine or tryptophan, so a read error is the likely source. This chain links TRBV7-9 with TRBJ2-7; TRBD2 matches at 10 bases. CDR3 length: 16 amino acids. CDR1 SEHNR and CDR2 FQNEAQ come from the germline V gene (reference sequence). The CDR3 protein is CTSSFLQRGGRGEQYS. The CDR3, as DNA: TGTACCAGCAGCTTTCTTCAGCGGGGGGGACGGGGAGAGCAGTACTCC.

This clonotype came up a few times. DNA for the CDR3: TGCGCCAGCAGCCAACCTGCCCAGGGCAAAAACATTCAGTACTTC. Protein: CASSQPAQGKNIQYF. V gene TRBV4-1 combines with J gene TRBJ2-4, with D possibly being TRBD1 (5 bases). CDR3 length: 15 amino acids. With 2 bases removed from V and 3 bases from J, the gap between germline ends came to 11 bases. The germline V gene has CDR1 MGHRA and CDR2 YSYEKL.

In DNA form, the CDR3 reads TGCGCCAGCAGCCAAGGGCGGGGAGGGTCACCCCTCCACTTT. Protein: CASSQGRGGSPLHF. The V and J genes are TRBV4-1 and TRBJ1-6, with unresolved D. Germline values: CDR1 MGHRA, CDR2 YSYEKL. This CDR3 has 14 residues. The V gene lost 1 base and the J gene lost 10 bases, with 11 bases spanning the gap.

The J gene is TRBJ1-2, the V gene TRBV11-2; no reliable D call. Trimming pared 0 bases from V and 1 base from J, leaving 12 bases between. Germline V lookup: CDR1 SGHAT, CDR2 FQNNGV. This CDR3 comprises 16 residues. This CDR3 reads CASSLDPGRHNYGYTF. CDR3 in DNA: TGTGCCAGCAGCTTAGACCCCGGGAGACATAACTATGGCTACACCTTC. Full variable domain (outside the CDR3, taken from reference TRBV11-2 and TRBJ1-2): EAGVAQSPRYKIIEKRQSVAFWCNPISGHATLYWYQQILGQGPKLLIQFQNNGVVDDSQLPKDRFSAERLKGVDSTLKIQPAKLEDSAVYLCASSLDPGRHNYGYTFGSGTRLTVV.

The genes are TRBV2 and TRBJ1-1; D may be TRBD1 (5 bases). The germline CDR1 and CDR2 sequences are SNHLY and FYNNEI. Trimming cost V 7 bases and J 2 bases, with 14 bases left between them. CDR3 length: 14 amino acids. The CDR3 DNA follows: TGTGCCAGCACCGCAGGGACGGCCAACACTGAAGCTTTCTTT. Its protein is CASTAGTANTEAFF.

The CDR3: CASSYSFAQETQYF. CDR3 in DNA: TGTGCCAGCAGTTACTCGTTTGCTCAAGAGACCCAGTACTTC. This chain links TRBV6-5 with TRBJ2-5; no clear D gene. The ends were cut back, 0 bases at V and 2 bases at J, with 7 bases in the middle. From germline, CDR1 is MNHEY and CDR2 SVGAGI. CDR3 length equals 14 residues.

In this sample, this clonotype turned up a few times. The chain carries TRBV7-2 and TRBJ2-1; 9 positions agree with TRBD2. CDR1 is SGHTA, CDR2 FQGNSA, per germline. The CDR3 totals 15 residues. V dropped 3 bases and J dropped 4; count of bases not matched to a gene: 4. The CDR3 sequence is CASSFAGGSYNEQFF. In DNA form, the CDR3 reads TGTGCCAGCAGCTTCGCGGGAGGGTCTTACAATGAGCAGTTCTTC. Combining the CDR3 with reference TRBV7-2 and TRBJ2-1 gives the whole variable domain GAGVSQSPSNKVTEKGKDVELRCDPISGHTALYWYRQSLGQGLEFLIYFQGNSAPDKSGLPSDRFSAERTGGSVSTLTIQRTQQEDSAVYLCASSFAGGSYNEQFFGPGTRLTVL.

The genes are TRBV20-1 and TRBJ2-5; a weak D match, TRBD1 (7 bases). V lost 4 bases and J 3 bases, leaving 9 bases between the germline ends. Germline lookup yields CDR1 DFQATT and CDR2 SNEGSKA (reference sequence). The CDR3 is 12 amino acids. The CDR3 reads CSATRGEETQYF. CDR3 nucleotides: TGCAGTGCTACCAGGGGGGAAGAGACCCAGTACTTC.

This rearrangement joins TRBV12-3 or TRBV12-4 to TRBJ2-5, with D perhaps matching TRBD1 or TRBD2 (5 bases each). Trimming took 3 bases from V and 5 from J, leaving 16 bases between them. The CDR3 sequence is 15 residues long. This chain's CDR3 is CASSFEGPGLETQYF. Here the CDR3 DNA reads TGTGCCAGCAGTTTTGAGGGACCGGGCTTGGAGACCCAGTACTTC.